One sample yielded the 13 T cell receptor beta chains listed below, sequenced in a study of blood T cells in healthy people across ages. The authors ran a second PCR of about 6 to 11 cycles using a sample-barcoded 5' primer and a J-beta primer mix. TCRdb used MiXCR to reprocess the 5' RACE reads, holding one entry per CDR3 protein. This sample has 550,000 to 750,000 distinct CDR3 sequences, with around a fifth found just once. Sequenced sample: blood. These receptors were obtained from a man between 65 and 80 years old in good health.

The gene calls are TRBV5-1 and TRBJ2-5; no clear D gene. The end of the DNA aligns better with TRBJ2-1, so the J call may be wrong. The CDR3 covers 15 residues. Germline lookup yields CDR1 SGHRS and CDR2 YFSETQ. CDR3 bases: TGCGCCAGCAGCTTGCCTCTCCCTCAGTCGAATGAGCAGTTCTTC. This codes for CASSLPLPQSNEQFF.

Only a few counts were recorded for this clonotype. The V call is TRBV6-1, the J call TRBJ2-3, with TRBD1 as a possible D gene (6 bases). CDR1 is MNHNS, CDR2 SASEGT, per germline. V lost 4 bases to trimming and J lost 0 bases, with 14 bases between them. This CDR3 is 16 amino acids long. The CDR3 DNA sequence: TGTGCCAGCAGTGTCGAAGGGACAAGGAGCACAGATACGCAGTATTTT. This sequence encodes CASSVEGTRSTDTQYF.

V usage is TRBV4-3 and J usage is TRBJ2-1; 8 bases are shared with TRBD1. The CDR3 totals 15 residues. J gave up 7 bases and V 4 bases, and 9 bases lay outside the gene matches. Germline values: CDR1 LGHNA, CDR2 YSLEER. The CDR3: CASSPSDRASNEQFF. The CDR3 DNA reads TGCGCCAGCAGCCCCTCGGACAGGGCCTCAAATGAGCAGTTCTTC.

This clonotype appeared many times. J is TRBJ2-5 and V is TRBV5-1; 9 positions agree with TRBD1. Trimming removed 2 bases from V and 2 bases from J; junction bases left unmatched: 4. Germline V gene lookup returns CDR1 SGHRS and CDR2 YFSETQ. CDR3 length equals 15 residues. The CDR3 nucleotides are TGCGCCAGCAGCTTAGGGACAGGGATACAAGAGACCCAGTACTTC. Residues: CASSLGTGIQETQYF.

On this clonotype itself: A junction boundary mismatches the germline segment, possibly from a read error. The V and J genes are TRBV5-1 and TRBJ2-1; no clear D gene. The CDR3 consists of 11 residues. Germline V gives CDR1 SGHRS, CDR2 YFSETQ. The CDR3 loop is CASSLDDQPYF. CDR3 DNA: TGCGCCAGCAGCTTGGACGACCAGCCGTACTTC.

In this sample, this clonotype turned up a few times. V gene TRBV30 combines with J gene TRBJ1-4; unclear D gene. The germline V gene has CDR1 GTSNPN and CDR2 SVGIG (reference sequence). The CDR3 consists of 14 residues. With 2 bases removed from V and 5 bases from J, the gap between germline ends came to 12 bases. CDR3: CAWSRVPGNEKLFF. CDR3 nucleotides: TGTGCCTGGAGTCGGGTCCCCGGGAATGAAAAACTGTTTTTT.

This chain joins TRBV28 and TRBJ2-5; D is perhaps TRBD1 (5 bases). This CDR3 has 16 amino acids. Trimming shortened V by 4 bases and J by 5 bases, and 20 bases separated the two germline ends. Germline CDR1 reads MDHEN; CDR2 reads SYDVKM. Here the CDR3 DNA reads TGTGCCAGCAGTTCTCCCGACAGTTTGAGGATGGAGACCCAGTACTTC. Residues: CASSSPDSLRMETQYF.

The chain carries TRBV29-1 and TRBJ2-7, with TRBD2 matching over 7 bases. The CDR3 contains 14 residues. V dropped 4 bases and J dropped 0; count of bases not matched to a gene: 6. Germline V CDR1 and CDR2: SQVTM, ANQGSEA. DNA for the CDR3: TGCAGCGTTGCAGGGACTACGCACTCCTACGAGCAGTACTTC. This sequence encodes CSVAGTTHSYEQYF.

The chain links TRBV4-1 to TRBJ1-4, with no clear D. The ends were cut back, 0 bases at V and 3 bases at J, with 11 bases in the middle. The CDR3 extends over 16 amino acids. CDR1 and CDR2 (germline): MGHRA, YSYEKL. The CDR3 region is CASSQDPSVANEKLFF. The CDR3 nucleotides read TGCGCCAGCAGCCAAGATCCATCAGTGGCTAATGAAAAACTGTTTTTT.

This chain connects TRBV7-3 to TRBJ2-3; 10 positions match TRBD1. The CDR3 spans 15 residues. Germline V CDR1 and CDR2: SGHTA, FQGTGA. V was pared by 5 bases and J by 3 bases, with 5 bases of the junction left unmatched. The CDR3 coding sequence is TGTGCCAGCAGCACCGGGACAGGGGTGACAGATACGCAGTATTTT. Translation: CASSTGTGVTDTQYF.

V and J are TRBV7-2 and TRBJ2-1; D uncertain. Germline CDR1 is SGHTA and CDR2 is FQGNSA. CDR3 size: 14 residues. Trimming stripped 1 base from V and 3 bases from J, with 7 bases between. CDR3 sequence reads: CASSLEVLYNEQFF. DNA for the CDR3: TGTGCCAGCAGCTTAGAAGTGCTCTACAATGAGCAGTTCTTC.

Remarks on this clonotype: The junction and the germline gene differ at one end; a read error may be behind it. The chain combines TRBV10-3 with TRBJ1-2; 9 bases map to TRBD1. Germline assignment: CDR1 ENHRY and CDR2 SYGVKD. The CDR3 spans 14 residues. The CDR3 sequence is CAISLDRGSQGYAF. CDR3 bases: TGTGCCATCAGTCTGGACAGGGGCTCACAGGGCTACGCCTTC.

This clonotype was detected only a few times. The genes are TRBV4-1 and TRBJ2-2; 7 bases map to TRBD1. The CDR3 has 15 amino acids. The germline gives CDR1 MGHRA, CDR2 YSYEKL. After removal of 5 bases from V and 6 bases from J, the junction contained 9 bases not matched to a gene. The CDR3: CASSSRQGTAGELFF. CDR3 DNA: TGCGCCAGCAGCTCCCGACAGGGAACGGCCGGGGAGCTGTTTTTT.